This passage covers 6 T cell receptor beta chains from one sample sequenced in a study of T cells in Graves' hyperthyroidism and ophthalmopathy. The investigators amplified TCR beta CDR3 regions from RNA transcripts. First-round RT-PCR with HTBI primers amplified the TCR CDR3 region. TCRdb analysed the multiplex PCR reads with MiXCR anew, one entry per CDR3 protein. The sample lists around 200,000 distinct CDR3 sequences; roughly 18% were seen once. Sequenced material: blood. These receptors originate from a man aged 40-49 years with Graves' hyperthyroidism.

This clonotype was observed at least ten times. V and J are TRBV20-1 and TRBJ1-5, with 7 nucleotides matching TRBD1. The germline V gene has CDR1 DFQATT and CDR2 SNEGSKA (reference sequence). Trimming cost V 0 bases and J 3 bases; bases outside gene matches: 5. This CDR3 region has 15 residues. CDR3 sequence reads: CSAREQGWLNQPQHF. For the CDR3, the DNA is TGCAGTGCTAGAGAACAGGGGTGGCTCAATCAGCCCCAGCATTTT.

The table lists this clonotype with a few counts. The chain employs TRBV10-1 and TRBJ2-1; D unclear. V shed 0 bases and J shed 9 bases, with 9 bases lying between them. This CDR3 comprises 13 residues. Germline CDR1 WNHNN, CDR2 SYGVQD (reference sequence). The CDR3 reads CASSESSESEQFF. In nucleotides, the CDR3 is TGCGCCAGCAGTGAGTCGAGCGAGTCTGAGCAGTTCTTC.

The chain couples TRBV28 to TRBJ2-7; 8 positions match TRBD2. Per germline, CDR1 MDHEN and CDR2 SYDVKM. Trimming took 3 bases from V and 2 from J; bases not matched to a gene: 6. The CDR3 runs to 15 residues. In DNA, the CDR3 is TGTGCCAGCAGTTTCACCGGGACTAGGGCCTACGAGCAGTACTTC. Encoded protein: CASSFTGTRAYEQYF. Based on the CDR3 plus reference TRBV28 and TRBJ2-7, the full variable domain is DVKVTQSSRYLVKRTGEKVFLECVQDMDHENMFWYRQDPGLGLRLIYFSYDVKMKEKGDIPEGYSVSREKKERFSLILESASTNQTSMYLCASSFTGTRAYEQYFGPGTRLTVT.

This clonotype was seen repeatedly, ten times or more. This chain connects TRBV28 to TRBJ2-1; weak D call: TRBD2 (5 bases). Germline CDR1 MDHEN, CDR2 SYDVKM. Trimming took 5 bases from V and 8 from J, leaving 16 bases between them. The CDR3 runs 14 residues. The CDR3 DNA sequence: TGTGCCAGCAGTCCAACACTAGGGCGCGATGAGCAGTTCTTC. Translated, it gives CASSPTLGRDEQFF. Looking up the rest from reference TRBV28 and TRBJ2-1 gives the full variable domain: DVKVTQSSRYLVKRTGEKVFLECVQDMDHENMFWYRQDPGLGLRLIYFSYDVKMKEKGDIPEGYSVSREKKERFSLILESASTNQTSMYLCASSPTLGRDEQFFGPGTRLTVL.

This clonotype was recorded many times. The chain carries TRBV30 and TRBJ2-7; 8 positions match TRBD1. This CDR3 is 12 amino acids long. V gave up 7 bases and J gave up 6 bases; unmatched junction bases: 8. Germline-derived CDR1 and CDR2 are GTSNPN and SVGIG (reference sequence). The CDR3 DNA reads as TGTGCCTCAGCGCAGGGGGCGTTCGAGCAGTACTTC. This encodes CASAQGAFEQYF.

Worth noting for this clonotype: Since the CDR3 does not end with the conserved phenylalanine or tryptophan, this likely comes from a read error. The chain couples TRBV5-6 to TRBJ1-1; D ambiguous. This CDR3 comprises 14 residues. Germline-derived CDR1 and CDR2 are SGHDT and YYEEEE. Trimming stripped 4 bases from V and 5 bases from J, with 15 bases between. CDR3 DNA sequence: TGTGCCAGCAGCACCCCCAATGATAGGACTGAAGCTTTCCTT. Translation gives CASSTPNDRTEAFL.